This TCR beta chain emerged from a study of graft-versus-host responses after intestinal transplantation. Across the study: In this cohort, recipients had multivisceral, liver-intestinal, or isolated intestinal transplants.

Study-wide results and caveats: Recipient bone marrow held GvH clones, some seen earlier in ileum or blood. Early post-transplant HvG declines were associated with peak circulating GvH clone levels.

Sequenced by immunoSEQ multiplex PCR; TCRdb stores in-frame clones only, minus some. Among more than 45,000 clones, approximately 89% were seen once, and the ten largest hold approximately 2.9%. The germline gives CDR1 WNHNN, CDR2 SYGVQD (reference sequence). This CDR3 is built from 15 residues. V was pared by 10 bases and J by 4 bases, with 12 bases of the junction left unmatched. To note about this clone: What it recognizes is unknown.

This clonotype was sampled from a human patient who received an intestinal transplant, so some T cells may come from the graft donor. The specimen was PBMCs, collected about 120 days after intestinal transplantation. The V gene is TRBV10-1, the J gene TRBJ1-4; 7 nucleotides agree with TRBD1. This CDR3 is CATLDRVSFNEKLFF. The CDR3 nucleotides read TGCGCCACCCTAGACAGGGTTTCATTTAATGAAAAACTGTTTTTT.